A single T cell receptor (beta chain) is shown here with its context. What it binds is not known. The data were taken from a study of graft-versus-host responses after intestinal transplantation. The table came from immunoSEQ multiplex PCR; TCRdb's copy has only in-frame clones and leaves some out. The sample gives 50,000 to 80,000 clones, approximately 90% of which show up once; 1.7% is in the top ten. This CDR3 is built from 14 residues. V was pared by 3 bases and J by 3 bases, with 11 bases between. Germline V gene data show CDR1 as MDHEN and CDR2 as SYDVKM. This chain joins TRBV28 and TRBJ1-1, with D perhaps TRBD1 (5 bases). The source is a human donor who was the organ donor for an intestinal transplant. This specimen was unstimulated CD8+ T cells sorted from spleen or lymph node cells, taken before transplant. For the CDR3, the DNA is TGTGCCAGCAGTTTGCTAGGGGAAGACACTGAAGCTTTCTTT. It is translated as CASSLLGEDTEAFF.